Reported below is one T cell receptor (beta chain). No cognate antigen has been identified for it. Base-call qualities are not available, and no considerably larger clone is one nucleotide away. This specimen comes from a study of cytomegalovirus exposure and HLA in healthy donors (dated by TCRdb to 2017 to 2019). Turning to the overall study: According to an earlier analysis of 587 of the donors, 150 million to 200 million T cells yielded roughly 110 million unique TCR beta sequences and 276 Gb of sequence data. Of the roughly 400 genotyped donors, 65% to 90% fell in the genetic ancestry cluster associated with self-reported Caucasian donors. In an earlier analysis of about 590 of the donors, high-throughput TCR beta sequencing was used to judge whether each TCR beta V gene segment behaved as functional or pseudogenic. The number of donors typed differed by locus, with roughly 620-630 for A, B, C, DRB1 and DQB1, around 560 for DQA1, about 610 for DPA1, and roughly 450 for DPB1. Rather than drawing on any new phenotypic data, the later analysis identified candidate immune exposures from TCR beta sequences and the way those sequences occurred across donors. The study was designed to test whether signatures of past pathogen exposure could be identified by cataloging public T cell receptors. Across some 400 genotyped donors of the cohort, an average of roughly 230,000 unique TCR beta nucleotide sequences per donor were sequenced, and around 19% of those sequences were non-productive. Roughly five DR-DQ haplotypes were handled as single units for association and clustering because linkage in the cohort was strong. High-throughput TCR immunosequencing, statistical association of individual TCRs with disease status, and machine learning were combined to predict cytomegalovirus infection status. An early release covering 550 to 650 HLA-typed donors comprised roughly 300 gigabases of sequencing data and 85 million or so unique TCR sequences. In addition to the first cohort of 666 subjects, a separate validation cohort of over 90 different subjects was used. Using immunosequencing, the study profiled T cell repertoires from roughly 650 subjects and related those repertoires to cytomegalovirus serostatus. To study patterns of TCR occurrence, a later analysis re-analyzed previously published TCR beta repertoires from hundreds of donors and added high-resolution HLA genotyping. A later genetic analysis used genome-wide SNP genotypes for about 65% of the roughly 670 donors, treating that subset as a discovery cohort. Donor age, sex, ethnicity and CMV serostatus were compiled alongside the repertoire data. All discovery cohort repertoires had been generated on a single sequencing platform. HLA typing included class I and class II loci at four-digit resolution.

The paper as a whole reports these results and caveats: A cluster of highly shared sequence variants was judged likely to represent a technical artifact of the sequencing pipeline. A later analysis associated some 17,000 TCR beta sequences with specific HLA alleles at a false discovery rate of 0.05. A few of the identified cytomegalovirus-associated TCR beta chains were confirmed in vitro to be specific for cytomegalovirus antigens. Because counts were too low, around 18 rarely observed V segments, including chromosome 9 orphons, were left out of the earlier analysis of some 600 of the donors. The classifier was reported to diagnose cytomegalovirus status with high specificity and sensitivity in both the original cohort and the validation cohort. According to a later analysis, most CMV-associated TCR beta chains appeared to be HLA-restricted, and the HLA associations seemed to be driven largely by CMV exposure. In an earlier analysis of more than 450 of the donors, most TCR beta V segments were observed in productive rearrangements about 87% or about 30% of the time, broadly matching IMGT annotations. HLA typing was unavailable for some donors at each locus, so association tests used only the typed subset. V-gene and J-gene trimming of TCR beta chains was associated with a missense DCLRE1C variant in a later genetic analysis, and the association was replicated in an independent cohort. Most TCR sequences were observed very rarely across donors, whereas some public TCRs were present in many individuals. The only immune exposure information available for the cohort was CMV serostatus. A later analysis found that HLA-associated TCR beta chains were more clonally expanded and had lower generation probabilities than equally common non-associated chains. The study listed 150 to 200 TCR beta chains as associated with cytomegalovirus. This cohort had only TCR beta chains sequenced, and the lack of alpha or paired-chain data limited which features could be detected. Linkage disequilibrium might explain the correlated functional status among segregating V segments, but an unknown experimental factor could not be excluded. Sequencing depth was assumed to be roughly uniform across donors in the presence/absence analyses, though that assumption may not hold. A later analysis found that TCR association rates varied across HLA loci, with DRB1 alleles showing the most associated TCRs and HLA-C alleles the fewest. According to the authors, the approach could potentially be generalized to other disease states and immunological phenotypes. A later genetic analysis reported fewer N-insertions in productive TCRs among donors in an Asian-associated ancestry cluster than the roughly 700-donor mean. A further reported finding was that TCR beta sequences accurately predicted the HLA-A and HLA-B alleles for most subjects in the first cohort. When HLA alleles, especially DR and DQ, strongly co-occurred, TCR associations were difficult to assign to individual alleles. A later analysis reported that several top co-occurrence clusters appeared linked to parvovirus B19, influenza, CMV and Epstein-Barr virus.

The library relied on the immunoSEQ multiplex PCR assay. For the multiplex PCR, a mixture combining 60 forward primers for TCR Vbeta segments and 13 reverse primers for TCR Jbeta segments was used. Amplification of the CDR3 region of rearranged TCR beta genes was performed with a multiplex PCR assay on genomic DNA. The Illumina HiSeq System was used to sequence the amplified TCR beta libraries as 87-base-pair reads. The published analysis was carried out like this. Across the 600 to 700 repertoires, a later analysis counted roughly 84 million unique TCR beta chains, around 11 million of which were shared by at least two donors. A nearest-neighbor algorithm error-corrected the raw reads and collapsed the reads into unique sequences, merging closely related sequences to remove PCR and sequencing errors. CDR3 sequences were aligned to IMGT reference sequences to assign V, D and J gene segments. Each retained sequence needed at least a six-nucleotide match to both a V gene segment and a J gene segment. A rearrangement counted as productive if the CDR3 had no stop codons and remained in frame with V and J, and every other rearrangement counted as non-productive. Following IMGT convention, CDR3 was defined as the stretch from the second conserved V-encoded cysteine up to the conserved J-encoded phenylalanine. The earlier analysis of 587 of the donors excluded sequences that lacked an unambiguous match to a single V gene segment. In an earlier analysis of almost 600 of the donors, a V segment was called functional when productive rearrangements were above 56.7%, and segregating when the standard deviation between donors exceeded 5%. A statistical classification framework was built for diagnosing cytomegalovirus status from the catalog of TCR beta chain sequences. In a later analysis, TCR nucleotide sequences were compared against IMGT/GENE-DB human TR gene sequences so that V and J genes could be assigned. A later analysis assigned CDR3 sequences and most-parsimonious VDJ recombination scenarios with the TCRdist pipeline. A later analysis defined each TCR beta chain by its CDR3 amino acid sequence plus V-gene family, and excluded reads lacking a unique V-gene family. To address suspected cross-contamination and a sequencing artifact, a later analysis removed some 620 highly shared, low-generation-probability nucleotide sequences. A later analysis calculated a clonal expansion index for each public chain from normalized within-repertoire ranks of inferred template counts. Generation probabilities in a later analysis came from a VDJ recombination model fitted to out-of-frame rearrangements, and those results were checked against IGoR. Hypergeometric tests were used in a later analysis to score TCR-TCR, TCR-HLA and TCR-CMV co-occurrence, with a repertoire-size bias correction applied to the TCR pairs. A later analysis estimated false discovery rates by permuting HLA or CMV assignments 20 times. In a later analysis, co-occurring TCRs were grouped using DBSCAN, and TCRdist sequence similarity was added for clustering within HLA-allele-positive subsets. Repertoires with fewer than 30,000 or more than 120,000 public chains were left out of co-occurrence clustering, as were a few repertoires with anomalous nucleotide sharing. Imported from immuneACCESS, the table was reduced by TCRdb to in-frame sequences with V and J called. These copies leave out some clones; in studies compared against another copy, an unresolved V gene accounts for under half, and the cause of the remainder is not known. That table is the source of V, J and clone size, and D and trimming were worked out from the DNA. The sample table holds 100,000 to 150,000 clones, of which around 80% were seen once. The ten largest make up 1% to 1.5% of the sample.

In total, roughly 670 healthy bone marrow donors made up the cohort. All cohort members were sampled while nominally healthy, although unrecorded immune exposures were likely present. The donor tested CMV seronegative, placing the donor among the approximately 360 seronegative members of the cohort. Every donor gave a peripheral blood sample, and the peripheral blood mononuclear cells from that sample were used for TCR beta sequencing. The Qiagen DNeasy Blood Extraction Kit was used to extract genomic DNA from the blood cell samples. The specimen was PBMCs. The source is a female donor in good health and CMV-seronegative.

The CDR3 region reads CASSLAPGSGEQYF. The sequenced DNA is TGTGCCAGCAGCTTGGCCCCAGGGTCGGGCGAGCAGTACTTC. The sequence joins TRBV5-5 to TRBJ2-7; TRBD1 is possibly the D segment (5 matching bases). V is reduced by 0 bases and J by 6 bases, leaving a spacing of 13 bases between them. CDR3 length: 14 amino acids, cysteine to phenylalanine. Only CDR3 DNA is held: 42 bases, read in frame from base 1. CDR1 is given as SGHKS and CDR2 as YYEKEE, both from the germline V gene (reference sequence). This CDR3, with the reference TRBV5-5 and TRBJ2-7 proteins standing in past its ends, gives the full variable domain DAGVTQSPTHLIKTRGQQVTLRCSPISGHKSVSWYQQVLGQGPQFIFQYYEKEERGRGNFPDRFSARQFPNYSSELNVNALLLGDSALYLCASSLAPGSGEQYFGPGTRLTVT.